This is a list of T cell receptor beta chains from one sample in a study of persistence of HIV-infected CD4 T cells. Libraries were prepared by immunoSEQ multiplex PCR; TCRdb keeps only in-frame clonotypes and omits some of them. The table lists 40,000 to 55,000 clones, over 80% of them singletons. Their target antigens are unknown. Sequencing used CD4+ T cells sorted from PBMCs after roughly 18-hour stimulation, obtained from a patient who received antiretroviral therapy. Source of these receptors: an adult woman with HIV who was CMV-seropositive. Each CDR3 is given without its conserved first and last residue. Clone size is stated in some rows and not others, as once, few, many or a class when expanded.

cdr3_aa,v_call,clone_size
ASSLTRGLGTGELF,TRBV11-3,-
AWSVPKGAKNIQY,TRBV30,-
ASSLWVRGGQF,TRBV27,-
ASRSGQGAGEQY,TRBV7-6,-
ASSRSQSLLY,TRBV7-8,-
ASSLQGADTGELF,TRBV5-1,-
ASSLVGTGVYEQY,TRBV5-1,-
AWSIFSAGGRSEKLF,TRBV30,-
ASSLLFRLAGQENYEQY,TRBV11-2,-
ASSSSGQGPPYEQY,TRBV9,-
ASSYESGSYQETQY,TRBV6-2/TRBV6-3,once
ASSKRGGTEAF,TRBV12-3/TRBV12-4,-
ASSPGSAGTGELF,TRBV4-1,-
ASSPQERASDGYT,TRBV18,-
ASSPGLAETYEQY,TRBV5-1,-
AISGRQGTDTQY,TRBV10-3,-
ASSLSAPGANVLT,TRBV18,-
AWSVGGGGNQPQH,TRBV30,-
ASSPRGAGVQETQY,TRBV9,-
ASSLPGSGTYEQY,TRBV28,-
ASSSAGSPGYT,TRBV18,-
ASTPGEGPQH,TRBV12-3/TRBV12-4,-
ASSLRWGAEAF,TRBV7-6,-
ASSIVSGAGNIQY,TRBV19,-
ASSKQGFQETQY,TRBV19,-
AWSAANYGYT,TRBV30,-
SVERGARVVTEAF,TRBV29-1,-
SVLILAGSNEQY,TRBV29-1,-
ASSFRGGSTDTQY,TRBV5-1,-
ASSFQPGLAEQY,TRBV27,-
ASSIQGVGKYYGYT,TRBV5-1,-
ATRDSLRGVRGEQF,TRBV28,-
ASSLRLGTYNEQF,TRBV27,-
ASIRETNNSPLH,TRBV6-5,-
SVVGGWQSTNTEAF,TRBV29-1,-
SVEGTYGPQGTNYGYT,TRBV29-1,-
AISIFDRYQSTGELF,TRBV10-3,-
ASRVGPTAETQY,TRBV5-1,-
ASSRPGRGSTGELF,TRBV6-2/TRBV6-3,-
ASGQGFAGTDTQY,TRBV11-3,-